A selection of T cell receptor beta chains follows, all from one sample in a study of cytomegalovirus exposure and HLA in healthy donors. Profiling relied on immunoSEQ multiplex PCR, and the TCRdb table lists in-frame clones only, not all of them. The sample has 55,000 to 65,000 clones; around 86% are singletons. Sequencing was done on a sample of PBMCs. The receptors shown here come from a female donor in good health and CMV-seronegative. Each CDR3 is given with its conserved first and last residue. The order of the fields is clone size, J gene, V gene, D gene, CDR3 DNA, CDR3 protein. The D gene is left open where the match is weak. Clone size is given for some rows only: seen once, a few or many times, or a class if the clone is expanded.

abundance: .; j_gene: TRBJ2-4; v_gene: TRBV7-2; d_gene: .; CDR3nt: TGTGCCAGCAGCCTAGACTCCCGGGGAAACAGTCAGTACTTC; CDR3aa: CASSLDSRGNSQYF
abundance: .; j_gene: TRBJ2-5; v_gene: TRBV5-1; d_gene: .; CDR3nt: TGCGCCAGCAGCTTGCGAGAGACCCAGTACTTC; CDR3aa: CASSLRETQYF
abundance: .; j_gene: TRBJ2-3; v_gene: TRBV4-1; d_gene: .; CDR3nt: TGCGCCAGCAGCCAAGATGGGGCAGACTTTCTCACAGATACGCAGTATTTT; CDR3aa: CASSQDGADFLTDTQYF
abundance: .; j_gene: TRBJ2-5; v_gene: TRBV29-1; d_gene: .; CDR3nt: TGCAGCGCTTTAGACAGGCGCGACCAAGAGACCCAGTACTTC; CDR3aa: CSALDRRDQETQYF
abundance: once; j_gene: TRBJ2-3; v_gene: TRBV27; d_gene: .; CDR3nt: TGTGCCAGCAGTCGCCTTGGCCCGGATACGCAGTATTTT; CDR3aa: CASSRLGPDTQYF
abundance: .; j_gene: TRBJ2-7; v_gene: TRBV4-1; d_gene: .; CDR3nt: TGCGCCAGCAGCCAAGTACTACAGGGAACCTACGAGCAGTACTTC; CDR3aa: CASSQVLQGTYEQYF
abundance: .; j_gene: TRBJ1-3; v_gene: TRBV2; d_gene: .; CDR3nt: TGTGCCAGCAGTTTTTCGGGGGGATCTGGAAACACCATATATTTT; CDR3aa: CASSFSGGSGNTIYF
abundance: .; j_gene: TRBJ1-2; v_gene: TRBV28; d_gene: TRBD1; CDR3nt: TGTGCCAGCAGCTTACCTCCGGGACAGGGGGACTATGGCTACACCTTC; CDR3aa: CASSLPPGQGDYGYTF
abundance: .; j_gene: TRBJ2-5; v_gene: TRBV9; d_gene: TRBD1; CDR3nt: TGTGCCAGCAGCCCAAACGCAGGGGGCTGGGAGACCCAGTACTTC; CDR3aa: CASSPNAGGWETQYF
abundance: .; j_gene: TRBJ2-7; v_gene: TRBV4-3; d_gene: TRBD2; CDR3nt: TGCGCCAGCAGCCAAGAACTGCGGGAGTCATACCCCTACGAGCAGTACTTC; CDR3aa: CASSQELRESYPYEQYF
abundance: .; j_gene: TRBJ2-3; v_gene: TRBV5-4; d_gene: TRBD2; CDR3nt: TGTGCCAGCAGCTTGGCTAGCGGACCCGCGATTAGCACAGATACGCAGTATTTT; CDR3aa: CASSLASGPAISTDTQYF
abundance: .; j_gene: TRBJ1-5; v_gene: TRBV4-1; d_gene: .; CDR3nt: TGCGCCAGCAGCCAAGAGATAGGGCTGGTCGAGAGCGGAGGTTATAGCAATCAGCCCCAGCATTTT; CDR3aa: CASSQEIGLVESGGYSNQPQHF
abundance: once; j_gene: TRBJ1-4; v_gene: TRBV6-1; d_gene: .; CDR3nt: TGTGCCAGTATGGAGGGTTCGGATGCAAAACTGTTTTTT; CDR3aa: CASMEGSDAKLFF
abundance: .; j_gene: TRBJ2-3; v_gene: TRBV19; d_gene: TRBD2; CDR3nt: TGTGCCAGTAGCATGCGGGAGGATACGCAGTATTTT; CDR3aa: CASSMREDTQYF
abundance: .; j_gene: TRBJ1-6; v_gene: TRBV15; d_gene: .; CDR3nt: TGTGCCACCAGCAGAGGGGGCAGGGTCCGTTCACCCCTCCACTTT; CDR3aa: CATSRGGRVRSPLHF
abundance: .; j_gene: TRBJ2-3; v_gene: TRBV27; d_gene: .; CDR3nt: TGTGCCAGCAGTCTCCTCAGATCAGGGTCCGATACGCAGTATTTT; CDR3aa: CASSLLRSGSDTQYF
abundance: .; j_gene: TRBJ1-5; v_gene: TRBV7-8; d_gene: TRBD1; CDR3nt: TGTGCCAGCAGCCGGACAGGGGTCCAGCCCCAGCATTTT; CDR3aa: CASSRTGVQPQHF
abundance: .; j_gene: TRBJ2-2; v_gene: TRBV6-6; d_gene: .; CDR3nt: TGTGCCAGCAGTTATGAGGAGAACACCGGGGAGCTGTTTTTT; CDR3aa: CASSYEENTGELFF
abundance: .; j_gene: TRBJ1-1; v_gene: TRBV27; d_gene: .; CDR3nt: TGTGCCAGCAGTCTCCGGGGAAACACTGAAGCTTTCTTT; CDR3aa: CASSLRGNTEAFF
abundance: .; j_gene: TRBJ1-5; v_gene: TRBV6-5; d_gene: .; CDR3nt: TGTGCCAGCAGGAAGCAGGCGGGGAATGATCAGCCCCAGCATTTT; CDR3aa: CASRKQAGNDQPQHF
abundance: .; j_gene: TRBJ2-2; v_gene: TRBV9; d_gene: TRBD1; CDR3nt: TGTGCCAGCACGGGTTTTTCAGAGATAGGGGGCTGGAACACCGGGGAGCTGTTTTTT; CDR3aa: CASTGFSEIGGWNTGELFF
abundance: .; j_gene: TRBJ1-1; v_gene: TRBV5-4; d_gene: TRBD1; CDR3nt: TGTGCCAGCAGCCCGGATAGGGGGCTAAGACCAGCTTTCTTT; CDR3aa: CASSPDRGLRPAFF
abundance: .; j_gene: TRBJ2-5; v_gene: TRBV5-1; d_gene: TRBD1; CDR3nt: TGCGCCAGCAGCTCGGGGACAGGGGGCGGGGAGACCCAGTACTTC; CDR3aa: CASSSGTGGGETQYF
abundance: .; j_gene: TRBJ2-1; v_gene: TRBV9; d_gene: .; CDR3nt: TGTGCCAGCAGCGGGGACGGGAGCTCCTACAATGAGCAGTTCTTC; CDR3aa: CASSGDGSSYNEQFF
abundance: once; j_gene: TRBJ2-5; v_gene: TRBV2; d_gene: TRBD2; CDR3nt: TGTGCCAGCAGCTATAGCGGGGGGGCCAGGGAGACCCAGTACTTC; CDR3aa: CASSYSGGARETQYF
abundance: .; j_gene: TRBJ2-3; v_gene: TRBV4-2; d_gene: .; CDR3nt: TGTGCCAGCAGCCAAGTTGGGGTGGAGGCAGATACGCAGTATTTT; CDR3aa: CASSQVGVEADTQYF
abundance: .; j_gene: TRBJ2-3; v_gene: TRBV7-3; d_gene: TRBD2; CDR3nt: TGTGCCAGCAGCGCCGGGGGGGGTACTTCAGCAGATACGCAGTATTTT; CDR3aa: CASSAGGGTSADTQYF
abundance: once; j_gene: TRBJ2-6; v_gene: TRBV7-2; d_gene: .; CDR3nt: TGTGCCAGCAGCTCATCCGGGACTCTCTCTGGGGCCAACGTCCTGACTTTC; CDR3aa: CASSSSGTLSGANVLTF
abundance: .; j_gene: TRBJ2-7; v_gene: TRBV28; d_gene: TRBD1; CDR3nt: TGTGCCAGCAGTTCCCCCGGGACAGGGGTCTACGAGCAGTACTTC; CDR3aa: CASSSPGTGVYEQYF
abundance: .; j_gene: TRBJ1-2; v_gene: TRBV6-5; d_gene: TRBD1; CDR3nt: TGTGCCAGCAGCCCCCTTGGACAGGGATTCTATGGCTACACCTTC; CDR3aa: CASSPLGQGFYGYTF
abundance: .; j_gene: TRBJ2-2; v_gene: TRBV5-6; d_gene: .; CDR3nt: TGTGCCAGCAGCTTGGACATAACCGGGGAGCTGTTTTTT; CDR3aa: CASSLDITGELFF
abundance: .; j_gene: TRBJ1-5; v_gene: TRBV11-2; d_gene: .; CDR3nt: TGTGCCAGCAGCTTAGGCCAGGTCAATCAGCCCCAGCATTTT; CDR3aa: CASSLGQVNQPQHF
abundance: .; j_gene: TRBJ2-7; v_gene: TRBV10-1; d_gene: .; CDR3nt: TGCGCCAGCAGTGAGTCCTTGCCCTCTTCCGAGCAGTACTTC; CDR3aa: CASSESLPSSEQYF
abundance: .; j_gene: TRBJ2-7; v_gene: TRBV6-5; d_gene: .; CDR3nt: TGTGCCAGCAGACGGGACTCGGAGTATCACGAGCAGTACTTC; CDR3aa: CASRRDSEYHEQYF
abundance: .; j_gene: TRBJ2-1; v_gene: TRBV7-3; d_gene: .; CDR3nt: TGTGCCAGCAGCTTAAGGCAGGGCCACTACAATGAGCAGTTCTTC; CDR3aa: CASSLRQGHYNEQFF
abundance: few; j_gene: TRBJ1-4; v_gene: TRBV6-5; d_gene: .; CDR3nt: TGTGCCAGCTGGACAGTGGGGGAAAAACTGTTTTTT; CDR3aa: CASWTVGEKLFF
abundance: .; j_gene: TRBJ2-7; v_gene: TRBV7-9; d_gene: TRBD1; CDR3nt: TGTGCCAGCAGCTTCCCGGGGACAGCATTTTACGAGCAGTACTTC; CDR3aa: CASSFPGTAFYEQYF
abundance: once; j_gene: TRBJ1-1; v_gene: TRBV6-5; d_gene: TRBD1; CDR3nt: TGTGCCAGCAGTTATCAGGGACAGTCTGAAGCTTTCTTT; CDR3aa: CASSYQGQSEAFF
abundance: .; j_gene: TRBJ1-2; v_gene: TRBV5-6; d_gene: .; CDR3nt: TGTGCCAGCAGCGGCCTCGGGGGGACGGCGGTGTTCGGCTACACCTTC; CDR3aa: CASSGLGGTAVFGYTF
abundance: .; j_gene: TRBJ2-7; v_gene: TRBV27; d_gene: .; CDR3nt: TGTGCCAGCACCACAGGGTCCTCCTACGAGCAGTACTTC; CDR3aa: CASTTGSSYEQYF
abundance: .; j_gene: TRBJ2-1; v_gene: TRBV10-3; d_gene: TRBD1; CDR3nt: TGTGCCATCAGTGACGGGACAGGAGCATTCAATGAGCAGTTCTTC; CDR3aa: CAISDGTGAFNEQFF